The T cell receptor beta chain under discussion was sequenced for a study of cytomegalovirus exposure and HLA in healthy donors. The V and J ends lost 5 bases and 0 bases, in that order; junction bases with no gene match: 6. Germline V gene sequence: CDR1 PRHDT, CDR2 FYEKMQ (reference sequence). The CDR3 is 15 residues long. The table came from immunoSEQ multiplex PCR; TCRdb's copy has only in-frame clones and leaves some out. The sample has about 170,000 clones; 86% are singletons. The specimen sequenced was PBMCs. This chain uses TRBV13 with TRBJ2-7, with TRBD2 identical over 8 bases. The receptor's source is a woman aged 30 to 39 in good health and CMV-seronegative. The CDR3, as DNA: TGTGCCAGCAGCGCACTAGCGGAGAGCTCCTACGAGCAGTACTTC. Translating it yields CASSALAESSYEQYF.